These T cell receptor beta chains were read from a single sample in a study of shared T cell receptors in the human thymus. The assay was immunoSEQ multiplex PCR, and TCRdb's table has in-frame clones only and misses some. The table includes hundreds of thousands of clones, around 87% detected once. Separately, the same data were catalogued under a study of human thymus T cells.

Sequences were obtained from thymocytes. The receptors here all came from a boy under two years old with a congenital heart defect. CDR3s include the opening cysteine and the closing phenylalanine or tryptophan. D genes are given only for firm matches. Where a row states a size, it is once, few, many or the class of an expanded clone; other rows omit it.

>TRBV7-9|NA|16|NA|TRBJ1-1
TGTGCCAGCAGCACTAGTATCCCTAAGCAGAACACTGAAGCTTTCTTT
CASSTSIPKQNTEAFF
>TRBV19|NA|15|NA|TRBJ2-4
TGTGCCAGTAGTATTGGCAGGGGAGTCAAAAACATTCAGTACTTC
CASSIGRGVKNIQYF
>TRBV30|TRBD1|16|NA|TRBJ1-4
TGTGCCTGGACCCGGGACAGGCGGCCAACTAATGAAAAACTGTTTTTT
CAWTRDRRPTNEKLFF
>TRBV4-1|NA|14|few|TRBJ1-1
TGCGCCAGCAGCTCAAGGGGGATGAACACTGAAGCTTTCTTT
CASSSRGMNTEAFF
>TRBV6-1|TRBD2|15|few|TRBJ2-2
TGTGCCAGCAGTGAAAAAGGGAGGGGCACCGGGGAGCTGTTTTTT
CASSEKGRGTGELFF
>TRBV5-1|NA|16|NA|TRBJ2-5
TGCGCCAGCAGCTCCTCGACTAGAACCGGACTAGAGACCCAGTACTTC
CASSSSTRTGLETQYF
>TRBV4-2|TRBD1|15|NA|TRBJ1-2
TGTGCCAGCAGCATCAGGGGGCAGGGAGGCCGGGGCTACACCTTC
CASSIRGQGGRGYTF
>TRBV6-1|NA|14|NA|TRBJ1-1
TGTGCCAGCAGTGAATTGACACGGAACACTGAAGCTTTCTTT
CASSELTRNTEAFF
>TRBV5-1|TRBD2|15|NA|TRBJ2-3
TGCGCCAGTCGGCTCCCTAGCGGGAAGTCAGATACGCAGTATTTT
CASRLPSGKSDTQYF
>TRBV5-8|TRBD1|14|NA|TRBJ2-7
TGTGCCAGCAGCTCGTGGACAGGGAACTACGAGCAGTACTTC
CASSSWTGNYEQYF
>TRBV5-4|TRBD1|17|NA|TRBJ1-2
TGTGCCAGCAGCACCGGGGGCAACAGGGGGCGGAGCTATGGCTACACCTTC
CASSTGGNRGRSYGYTF
>TRBV11-2|TRBD2|16|NA|TRBJ2-5
TGTGCCAGCAGCCTCCAAGCGGGAGGGCCAGGGGAGACCCAGTACTTC
CASSLQAGGPGETQYF
>TRBV6-4|NA|14|NA|TRBJ1-1
TGTGCCAGCAGTGACTCCGGGTTTAGCACTGAAGCTTTCTTT
CASSDSGFSTEAFF
>TRBV6-5|TRBD1|15|NA|TRBJ2-7
TGTGCCAGCACCTTGGGGGGGACAGGGCACTACGAGCAGTACTTC
CASTLGGTGHYEQYF
>TRBV2|TRBD1|15|NA|TRBJ2-7
TGTGCCAGCAGTGAACTCCGGGACAGCTCCTACGAGCAGTACTTC
CASSELRDSSYEQYF
>TRBV5-4|NA|12|NA|TRBJ2-7
TGTGCCAGCAGCCGGGACTCCTACGAGCAGTACTTC
CASSRDSYEQYF
>TRBV28|NA|14|NA|TRBJ2-7
TGTGCCAGCAGTTCCGGGACATACTCCTACGAGCAGTACTTC
CASSSGTYSYEQYF
>TRBV11-2|NA|15|NA|TRBJ2-4
TGTGCCAGCAGCCCCCGGGAGACGGCCAAAAACATTCAGTACTTC
CASSPRETAKNIQYF
>TRBV7-3|TRBD2|14|NA|TRBJ2-5
TGTGCCAGCAGCCTGGGACTACCTAAAGAGACCCAGTACTTC
CASSLGLPKETQYF
>TRBV25-1|TRBD1|18|NA|TRBJ1-4
TGTGCCAGCAGACCAGACAGGGGGCATAGAGGGATCCTGGAAAAACTGTTTTTT
CASRPDRGHRGILEKLFF
>TRBV28|NA|15|NA|TRBJ2-3
TGTGCCAGCGACCTCGGGGAGGGGGACACAGATACGCAGTATTTT
CASDLGEGDTDTQYF
>TRBV5-1|TRBD1|15|NA|TRBJ1-1
TGCGCCAGCAGCCTACCCCGGGACAGGAACACTGAAGCTTTCTTT
CASSLPRDRNTEAFF
>TRBV6-4|NA|14|NA|TRBJ2-3
TGTGCCAGCAGTGACTCGGTCGGGGGAGATACGCAGTATTTT
CASSDSVGGDTQYF
>TRBV10-3|TRBD1|14|once|TRBJ1-5
TGTGCCACTCGAGACAGGGTTGGCAATCAGCCCCAGCATTTT
CATRDRVGNQPQHF
>TRBV27|NA|20|NA|TRBJ1-2
TGTGCCAGCAGTGGATTATTGTCAGTCGTGGGCAGGCCACAGCACTATGGCTACACCTTC
CASSGLLSVVGRPQHYGYTF
>TRBV11-3|TRBD2|16|NA|TRBJ2-7
TGTGCCAGCAGCTCCGTCTCGGGACTAGCGAGTTACGAGCAGTACTTC
CASSSVSGLASYEQYF
>TRBV18|NA|17|NA|TRBJ2-4
TGTGCCAGCTCACCACCGGACAGGAGGGGGGCCAAAAACATTCAGTACTTC
CASSPPDRRGAKNIQYF
>TRBV30|TRBD2|20|NA|TRBJ2-5
TGTGCCTGGAGCAACGCCCCCACCGAGGGGGGGAGCGGGAGGTTGGAGACCCAGTACTTC
CAWSNAPTEGGSGRLETQYF
>TRBV9|NA|14|NA|TRBJ2-7
TGTGCCAGCAGCGTAGCACAGGATGGATACGAGCAGTACTTC
CASSVAQDGYEQYF
>TRBV4-3|TRBD1|17|NA|TRBJ2-7
TGCGCCAGCAGCCAAGATCAAAACTCGACAGGGTGGTACGAGCAGTACTTC
CASSQDQNSTGWYEQYF
>TRBV4-1|TRBD2|19|NA|TRBJ2-1
TGCGCCAGCAGCCAAGAGGGACAGACTAGCGGGCACCCTACGAATGAGCAGTTCTTC
CASSQEGQTSGHPTNEQFF
>TRBV7-6|TRBD2|15|NA|TRBJ2-1
TGTGCCAGCAGCTCCCCGGGACTAGCGGGAGGTGAGCAGTTCTTC
CASSSPGLAGGEQFF
>TRBV11-2|NA|17|NA|TRBJ1-4
TGTGCCAGCAGCTTAAAAGGGCGGAAGGGGTGGGATGAAAAACTGTTTTTT
CASSLKGRKGWDEKLFF
>TRBV7-6|NA|15|NA|TRBJ2-5
TGTGCCAGCAGCTTAGTAGGGTCGGGAGAAGAGACCCAGTACTTC
CASSLVGSGEETQYF
>TRBV9|TRBD1|16|NA|TRBJ2-2
TGTGCCAGCAGCGTTATCGGGACAGCGAACACCGGGGAGCTGTTTTTT
CASSVIGTANTGELFF
>TRBV28|NA|16|NA|TRBJ1-1
TGTGCCAGCAGTTTAGGGCTTGGCAGGGCGAACACTGAAGCTTTCTTT
CASSLGLGRANTEAFF
>TRBV30|TRBD2|17|NA|TRBJ2-2
TGTGCCTGGAGCGCGGGGCTAGCGGGAGGGCCGGGCGGGGAGCTGTTTTTT
CAWSAGLAGGPGGELFF
>TRBV29-1|NA|14|NA|TRBJ2-4
TGCAGCGTTACTCGGGGACTGACGCGAAACATTCAGTACTTC
CSVTRGLTRNIQYF
>TRBV10-3|NA|14|NA|TRBJ1-5
TGTGCCATCAGTGAGTCGGGCCAATTTCAGCCCCAGCATTTT
CAISESGQFQPQHF
>TRBV5-1|NA|15|NA|TRBJ2-7
TGCGCCAGCAGCTCCAACTCCTCGAACTCCTACGAGCAGTACTTC
CASSSNSSNSYEQYF
>TRBV30|TRBD2|15|NA|TRBJ2-1
TGTGCCTGGAGTGAGACTAGCGGGAGGGTCAGTGAGCAGTTCTTC
CAWSETSGRVSEQFF
>TRBV29-1|NA|16|once|TRBJ2-1
TGCAGCGTTGAAACCTGGAGGCTCCCACTCCACAATGAGCAGTTCTTC
CSVETWRLPLHNEQFF
>TRBV27|TRBD1|15|NA|TRBJ1-5
TGTGCCAGCGGGCGACAGGGTTGCAGCAATCAGCCCCAGCATTTT
CASGRQGCSNQPQHF
>TRBV14|NA|23|NA|TRBJ2-7
TGTGCCAGCAGCCAAGACGGCCCCCGACAGGGTTGGTCTAGCGGGCCGAACAGGGCCGAGCAGTACTTC
CASSQDGPRQGWSSGPNRAEQYF
>TRBV18|NA|16|NA|TRBJ2-1
TGTGCCAGCTCACCCCCCCAAGGCGGGATGTACAATGAGCAGTTCTTC
CASSPPQGGMYNEQFF
>TRBV7-6|NA|13|NA|TRBJ2-1
TGTGCCAGCAGCAAAGCGCGGGTTAGCGTTCCGTTCTTC
CASSKARVSVPFF
>TRBV5-4|TRBD2|15|once|TRBJ2-7
TGTGCCAGCAGTCGTACTAGCGGGCCCTCCTACGAGCAGTACTTC
CASSRTSGPSYEQYF
>TRBV7-9|NA|16|NA|TRBJ1-6
TGTGCCAGCAGCCTTGGGCAGGGGATAGCGAATTCACCCCTCCACTTT
CASSLGQGIANSPLHF
>TRBV7-9|NA|14|NA|TRBJ1-1
TGTGCCAGCAGCCCGGGTCGAGGGAACACTGAAGCTTTCTTT
CASSPGRGNTEAFF
>TRBV12-5|TRBD1|16|NA|TRBJ1-5
TGTGCTAGTGGTTTGCTTCGACAGGGGATTTATCAGCCCCAGCATTTT
CASGLLRQGIYQPQHF
>TRBV11-3|NA|14|NA|TRBJ2-3
TGTGCCAGCAGCCACGGGGAAAGCACAGATACGCAGTATTTT
CASSHGESTDTQYF
>TRBV6-6|NA|15|NA|TRBJ2-1
TGTGCCAGCAGTTACTCCCTGACTACCCACAATGAGCAGTTCTTC
CASSYSLTTHNEQFF
>TRBV29-1|NA|14|NA|TRBJ2-1
TGCAGCGGGGGGCGGCCAGTAAGCTACAATGAGCAGTTCTTC
CSGGRPVSYNEQFF
>TRBV30|TRBD1|14|NA|TRBJ1-5
TGTGCCTGGTCAGTCAGAGGGGGCTGGCAGCCCCAGCATTTT
CAWSVRGGWQPQHF
>TRBV7-8|TRBD2|15|NA|TRBJ2-1
TGTGCCAGCAGCCCGTCTAGCGGGTATTCCAATGAGCAGTTCTTC
CASSPSSGYSNEQFF
>TRBV6-1|NA|15|NA|TRBJ1-2
TGTGCCAGCAGTGAAAATACAGGGACCACCTATGGCTACACCTTC
CASSENTGTTYGYTF
>TRBV15|TRBD2|14|NA|TRBJ2-5
TGTGCCACCAGCGTCCGCGGGAGATGGGAGACCCAGTACTTC
CATSVRGRWETQYF
>TRBV5-1|TRBD2|13|NA|TRBJ2-3
TGCGCCAGCGCCCCGGGAGGGGCAGATACGCAGTATTTT
CASAPGGADTQYF
>TRBV14|TRBD1|14|NA|TRBJ1-1
TGTGCCAGCAGCAAAGAGCAGGGGGCGGGCGAAGCTTTCTTT
CASSKEQGAGEAFF
>TRBV7-9|TRBD1|12|NA|TRBJ1-2
TGTGCCAGCAGCTCAGCGACAGGGGGCTACACCTTC
CASSSATGGYTF